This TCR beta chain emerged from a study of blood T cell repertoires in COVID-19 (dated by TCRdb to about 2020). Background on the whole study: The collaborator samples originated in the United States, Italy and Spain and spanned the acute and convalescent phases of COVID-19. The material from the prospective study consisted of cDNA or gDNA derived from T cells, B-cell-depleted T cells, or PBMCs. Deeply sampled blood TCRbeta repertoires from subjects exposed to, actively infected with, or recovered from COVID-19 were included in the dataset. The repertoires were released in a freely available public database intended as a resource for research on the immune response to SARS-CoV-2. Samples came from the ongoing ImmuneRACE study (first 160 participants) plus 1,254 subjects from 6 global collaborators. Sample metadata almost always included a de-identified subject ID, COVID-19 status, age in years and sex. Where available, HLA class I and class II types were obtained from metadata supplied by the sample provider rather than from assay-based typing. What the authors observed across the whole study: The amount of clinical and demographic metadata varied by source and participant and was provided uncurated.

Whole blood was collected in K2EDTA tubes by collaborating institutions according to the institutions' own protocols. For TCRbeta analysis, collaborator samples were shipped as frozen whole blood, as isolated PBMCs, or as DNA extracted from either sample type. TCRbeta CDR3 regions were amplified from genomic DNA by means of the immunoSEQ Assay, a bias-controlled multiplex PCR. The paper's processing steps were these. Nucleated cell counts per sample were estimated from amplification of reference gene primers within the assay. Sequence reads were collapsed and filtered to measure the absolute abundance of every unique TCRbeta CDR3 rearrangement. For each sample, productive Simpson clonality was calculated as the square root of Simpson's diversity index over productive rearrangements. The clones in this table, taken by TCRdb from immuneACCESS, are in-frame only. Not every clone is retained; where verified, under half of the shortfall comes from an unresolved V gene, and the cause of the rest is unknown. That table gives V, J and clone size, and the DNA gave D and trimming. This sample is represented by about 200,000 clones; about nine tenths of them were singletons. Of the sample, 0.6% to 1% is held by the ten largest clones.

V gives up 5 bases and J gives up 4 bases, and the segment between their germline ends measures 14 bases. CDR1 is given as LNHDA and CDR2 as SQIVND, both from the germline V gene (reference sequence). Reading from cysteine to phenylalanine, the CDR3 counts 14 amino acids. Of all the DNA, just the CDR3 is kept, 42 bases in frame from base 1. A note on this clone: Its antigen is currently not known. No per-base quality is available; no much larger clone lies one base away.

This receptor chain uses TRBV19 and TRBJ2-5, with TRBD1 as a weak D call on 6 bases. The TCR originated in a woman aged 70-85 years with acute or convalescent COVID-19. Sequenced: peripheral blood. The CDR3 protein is CASSPGTTLETQYF. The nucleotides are TGTGCCAGTAGTCCCGGGACAACCTTAGAGACCCAGTACTTC.